Listed below are T cell receptor beta chains from one sample, sequenced in a study of control samples from healthy donors and cancer patients. Method: immunoSEQ multiplex PCR; TCRdb's copy keeps in-frame clones and lacks some. The sample lists roughly 120,000 clones; 80% to 90% were seen once. The material sequenced was PBMCs. The receptors were sampled from a woman in her forties or fifties with colorectal cancer. The CDR3 runs from the conserved cysteine through the conserved F or W. D genes are given only for firm matches. A row's size may be missing; if present it is once, few, many or a size class.

v_gene	abundance	d_gene	j_gene	CDR3aa	CDR3nt
TRBV21-1	NA	NA	TRBJ2-7	CASSYLAGGLSFYEQYF	TGTGCCAGCAGCTACTTAGCCGGGGGACTCAGTTTTTACGAGCAGTACTTC
TRBV14	NA	NA	TRBJ2-2	CASSPGTKNTGELFF	TGTGCCAGCAGCCCGGGGACGAAAAACACCGGGGAGCTGTTTTTT
TRBV3-1/TRBV3-2	NA	NA	TRBJ2-3	CASSPSGTPASTDTQYF	TGTGCCAGCAGCCCGTCAGGGACTCCTGCTAGCACAGATACGCAGTATTTT
TRBV12-3/TRBV12-4	NA	NA	TRBJ2-7	CASSRETDYEQYF	TGTGCCAGCAGTCGAGAGACAGATTACGAGCAGTACTTC
TRBV18	NA	NA	TRBJ1-1	CASSSSRDQDEAFF	TGTGCCAGCTCATCAAGCCGGGACCAAGATGAAGCTTTCTTT
TRBV15	few	TRBD1	TRBJ2-3	CATSLGQGAADTQYF	TGTGCCACCAGCCTGGGGCAGGGGGCAGCAGATACGCAGTATTTT
TRBV7-2	NA	NA	TRBJ1-4	CASSWTSTNEKLFF	TGTGCCAGCAGCTGGACCTCAACTAATGAAAAACTGTTTTTT
TRBV25-1	NA	NA	TRBJ2-1	CASSEEGNEQFF	TGTGCCAGCAGTGAGGAGGGTAATGAGCAGTTCTTC
TRBV11-2	NA	NA	TRBJ2-2	CASSLSQGRWTGELFF	TGTGCCAGCAGCTTATCTCAGGGCCGTTGGACCGGGGAGCTGTTTTTT
TRBV11-2	NA	NA	TRBJ1-3	CASSSRAASGNTIYF	TGTGCCAGCAGCTCTAGGGCAGCCTCTGGAAACACCATATATTTT